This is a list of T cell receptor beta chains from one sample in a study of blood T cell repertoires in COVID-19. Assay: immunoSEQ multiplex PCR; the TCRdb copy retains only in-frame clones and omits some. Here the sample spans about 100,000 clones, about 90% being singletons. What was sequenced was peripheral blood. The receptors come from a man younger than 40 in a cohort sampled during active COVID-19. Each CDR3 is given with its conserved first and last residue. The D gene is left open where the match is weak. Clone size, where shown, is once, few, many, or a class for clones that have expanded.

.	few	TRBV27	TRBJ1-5	CASSLGLERYQPQHF	TGTGCCAGCAGTTTAGGGCTGGAGCGGTACCAGCCCCAGCATTTT
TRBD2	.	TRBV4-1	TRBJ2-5	CASSQDWASGGLGETQYF	TGCGCCAGCAGCCAAGATTGGGCTAGCGGGGGGCTAGGAGAGACCCAGTACTTC
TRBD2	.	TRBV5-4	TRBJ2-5	CASSSGGYQETQYF	TGTGCCAGTTCTAGCGGGGGGTACCAAGAGACCCAGTACTTC
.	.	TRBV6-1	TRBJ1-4	CASSEARGGVEKLFF	TGTGCCAGCAGTGAAGCAAGGGGAGGAGTGGAAAAACTGTTTTTT
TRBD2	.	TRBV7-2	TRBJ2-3	CASRGGDADTQYF	TGTGCCAGCAGGGGGGGGGACGCAGATACGCAGTATTTT
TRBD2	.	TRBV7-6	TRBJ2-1	CASSFGGGPGEQFF	TGTGCCAGCAGCTTTGGCGGGGGGCCTGGTGAGCAGTTCTTC
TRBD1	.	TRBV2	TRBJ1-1	CASRVQGRDTEAFF	TGTGCCAGCAGGGTACAGGGGCGCGACACTGAAGCTTTCTTT
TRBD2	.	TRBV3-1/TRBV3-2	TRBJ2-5	CASSQVALAGGSQETQYF	TGTGCCAGCAGCCAAGTTGCCCTAGCGGGGGGGTCCCAAGAGACCCAGTACTTC
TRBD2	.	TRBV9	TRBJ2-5	CASSVGSGGRFETQYF	TGTGCCAGCAGCGTAGGTAGCGGGGGGCGATTCGAGACCCAGTACTTC
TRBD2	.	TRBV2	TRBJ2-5	CASSPELAGARKYQETQYF	TGTGCCAGCAGTCCCGAACTAGCGGGGGCCCGAAAGTACCAAGAGACCCAGTACTTC
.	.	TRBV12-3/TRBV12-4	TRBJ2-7	CASSIWGDEQYF	TGTGCCAGCAGCATTTGGGGCGACGAGCAGTACTTC
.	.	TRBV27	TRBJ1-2	CASSSILAGFYGYTF	TGTGCCAGCAGTTCCATTTTGGCGGGGTTTTATGGCTACACCTTC
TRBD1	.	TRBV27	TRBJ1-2	CASSLSGQNYGYTF	TGTGCCAGCAGTTTATCGGGACAGAACTATGGCTACACCTTC
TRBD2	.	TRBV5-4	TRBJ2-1	CASSPAGVSNEQFF	TGTGCCAGCAGCCCCGCGGGGGTGTCCAATGAGCAGTTCTTC
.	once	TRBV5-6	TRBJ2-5	CASSFGRLQETQYF	TGTGCCAGCAGCTTCGGCAGACTCCAAGAGACCCAGTACTTC
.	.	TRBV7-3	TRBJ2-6	CASSLDTSGANVLTF	TGTGCCAGCAGCCTCGACACCTCTGGGGCCAACGTCCTGACTTTC
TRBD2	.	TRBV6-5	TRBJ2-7	CASSRGTNYEQYF	TGTGCCAGCAGTCGAGGGACTAACTACGAGCAGTACTTC
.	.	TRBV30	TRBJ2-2	CAWSPGWVTGELFF	TGTGCCTGGAGCCCGGGGTGGGTCACCGGGGAGCTGTTTTTT
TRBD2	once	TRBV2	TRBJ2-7	CASSGLAGYEQYF	TGTGCCAGCAGTGGACTAGCGGGCTACGAGCAGTACTTC
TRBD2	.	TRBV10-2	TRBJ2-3	CASTGLAGGRADTQYF	TGCGCCAGCACGGGACTAGCGGGGGGGCGCGCAGATACGCAGTATTTT
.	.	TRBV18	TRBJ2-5	CASSPTQLETQYF	TGTGCCAGCTCACCAACTCAACTAGAGACCCAGTACTTC
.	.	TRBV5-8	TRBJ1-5	CASTYQTDSYSNQPQHF	TGTGCCAGCACCTATCAGACGGACAGCTATAGCAATCAGCCCCAGCATTTT
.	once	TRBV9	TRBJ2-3	CASSVDGEQRDTQYF	TGTGCCAGCAGCGTAGACGGGGAGCAACGGGATACGCAGTATTTT
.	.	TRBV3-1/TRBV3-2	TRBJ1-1	CASSLMVEAAAFF	TGTGCCAGCAGCCTCATGGTCGAGGCGGCGGCTTTCTTT
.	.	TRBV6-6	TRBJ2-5	CASSYMSTPQETQYF	TGTGCCAGCAGTTACATGTCGACACCCCAAGAGACCCAGTACTTC
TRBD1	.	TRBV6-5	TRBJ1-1	CASRDRTNTEAFF	TGTGCCAGCAGGGACAGGACGAACACTGAAGCTTTCTTT
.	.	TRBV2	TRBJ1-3	CASRRDKLSGNTIYF	TGTGCCAGCAGACGGGACAAACTCTCTGGAAACACCATATATTTT
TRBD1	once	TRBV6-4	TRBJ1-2	CASSGGTANYGYTF	TGTGCCAGCAGTGGGGGGACAGCAAACTATGGCTACACCTTC
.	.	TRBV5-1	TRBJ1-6	CASSSSAQEKSPLHF	TGCGCCAGCAGCTCCTCGGCCCAGGAAAAGTCACCCCTCCACTTT
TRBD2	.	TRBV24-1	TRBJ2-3	CATSAGLAGGRTDTQYF	TGTGCCACCAGTGCGGGACTAGCGGGGGGGCGCACAGATACGCAGTATTTT
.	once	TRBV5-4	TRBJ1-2	CASSFLRHAAVGLSGYTF	TGTGCCAGCAGCTTCCTCCGACATGCCGCTGTTGGCCTATCTGGCTACACCTTC
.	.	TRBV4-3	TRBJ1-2	CASSQDSEGYYGYTF	TGCGCCAGCAGCCAAGACTCAGAGGGCTACTATGGCTACACCTTC
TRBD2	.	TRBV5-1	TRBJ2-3	CASRSLAGGRTDTQYF	TGCGCCAGCAGATCCCTAGCGGGGGGCCGCACAGATACGCAGTATTTT
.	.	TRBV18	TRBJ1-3	CASSLPTVSSGNTIYF	TGTGCCAGCTCCCTCCCAACAGTGAGCTCTGGAAACACCATATATTTT
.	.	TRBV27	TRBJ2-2	CASSFSGPNTGELFF	TGTGCCAGCAGTTTCTCGGGTCCGAACACCGGGGAGCTGTTTTTT
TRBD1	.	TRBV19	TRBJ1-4	CASSIPQGARRLFF	TGTGCCAGTAGTATCCCACAGGGGGCGAGGAGACTGTTTTTT
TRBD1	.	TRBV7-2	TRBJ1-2	CASSLVRGQGSGYTF	TGTGCCAGCAGCTTAGTTAGGGGACAGGGTTCTGGCTACACCTTC
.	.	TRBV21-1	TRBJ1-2	CASSKGTGIENGYTF	TGTGCCAGCAGCAAAGGGACAGGGATCGAAAATGGCTACACCTTC
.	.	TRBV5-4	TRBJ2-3	CASSLDVALGRTDTQYF	TGTGCCAGCAGTCTGGATGTAGCACTAGGTCGCACAGATACGCAGTATTTT
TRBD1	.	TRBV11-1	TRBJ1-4	CASSPRTGKHEKLFF	TGTGCCAGCAGCCCACGGACAGGGAAACATGAAAAACTGTTTTTT
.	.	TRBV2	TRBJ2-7	CARGSGEGETYEQYF	TGTGCCAGGGGATCCGGGGAGGGGGAGACCTACGAGCAGTACTTC
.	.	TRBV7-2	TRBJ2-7	CASSLSRTASSTSTSF	TGTGCCAGCAGCTTATCCCGGACAGCAAGCTCTACGAGCACAAGCTTC
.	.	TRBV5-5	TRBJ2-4	CASSNDYTGAKNIQYF	TGTGCCAGCAGCAACGACTACACAGGGGCCAAAAACATTCAGTACTTC
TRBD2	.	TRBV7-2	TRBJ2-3	CASSLVGTSGGRADTQYF	TGTGCCAGCAGCTTAGTGGGGACTAGCGGGGGGCGAGCAGATACGCAGTATTTT